These 17 T cell receptor beta chains share one sample of origin, sequenced in a study of shared clonotypes between healthy human individuals. It was CD45RO-negative cells, positively selected for CCR7, that made up naive CD8 cells, with terminally differentiated effector memory CD45RA+ cells excluded. Assay used: immunoSEQ multiplex PCR; TCRdb lists only in-frame clones, some missing. The sample holds roughly 570,000 clones, 98% seen once. The material sequenced was naive CD8+ T cells sorted from blood. The receptors originated from a man aged 25 to 45 in good health.

The gene calls are TRBV10-2 and TRBJ2-7, with D tentatively TRBD2 (6 bases). Germline CDR1 and CDR2: WSHSY and SAAADI. With 7 bases removed from V and 2 bases from J, the gap between germline ends came to 9 bases. CDR3 length equals 12 residues. The CDR3 is CASTTGAYEQYF. The CDR3 DNA sequence: TGCGCCAGCACTACGGGGGCCTACGAGCAGTACTTC.

The table lists this clone with a count of one. The chain couples TRBV6-6 to TRBJ2-1; D is undetermined. V dropped 5 bases and J dropped 7 bases, with 9 bases sitting between them. Germline V lookup: CDR1 MNHNY, CDR2 SVGAGI (reference sequence). CDR3 length equals 12 residues. The CDR3 DNA sequence: TGTGCCAGCAGTGGGCTAGATAATGAGCAGTTCTTC. Encoded protein: CASSGLDNEQFF.

The chain recombines TRBV10-3 with TRBJ2-7, with a weak D call TRBD1 (6 bases). V shed 2 bases and J shed 3 bases, with 20 bases lying between them. This CDR3 has 17 residues. Germline values: CDR1 ENHRY, CDR2 SYGVKD. The CDR3 nucleotides are TGTGCCATCAGTGAGACCAGTCCCGGGACATTTAACTACGAGCAGTACTTC. This translates into CAISETSPGTFNYEQYF.

The genes are TRBV6-6 and TRBJ2-2, with D possibly TRBD1 on 5 matching bases. Germline V gene data show CDR1 as MNHNY and CDR2 as SVGAGI (reference sequence). There are 14 residues in the CDR3. V was pared by 6 bases and J by 6 bases, with 14 bases between. CDR3 protein: CASSDSPLSGELFF. The DNA for the CDR3 is TGTGCCAGCAGCGACAGTCCTTTATCCGGGGAGCTGTTTTTT.

The V and J genes are TRBV5-4 and TRBJ2-3; D not resolved. V lost 0 bases and J 3 bases, leaving 5 bases between the germline ends. This CDR3 has 13 residues. From germline, CDR1 is SGHNT and CDR2 YYREEE (reference sequence). In DNA, the CDR3 is TGTGCCAGCAGCTTGGACCAAACAGATACGCAGTATTTT. Protein: CASSLDQTDTQYF.

The rearrangement links TRBV2 to TRBJ2-6; D not certain. Between the trimmed V and J ends, which lost 7 bases and 0 bases, there was a span of 10 bases. CDR3 length: 15 amino acids. CDR1 and CDR2 from the germline V gene are SNHLY and FYNNEI. The CDR3: CASTEWSSGANVLTF. Here the CDR3 DNA reads TGTGCCAGCACCGAGTGGAGCTCTGGGGCCAACGTCCTGACTTTC.

The chain links TRBV5-1 to TRBJ2-7; 8 bases fit TRBD2. This CDR3 region has 15 residues. CDR1 SGHRS and CDR2 YFSETQ come from the germline V gene. The ends lost 2 bases at V and 5 bases at J; junction bases unmatched: 9. The CDR3 spells CASSFPSGQSNEQYF. CDR3 nucleotides: TGCGCCAGCAGCTTTCCTAGCGGGCAAAGCAACGAGCAGTACTTC.

This clone was seen once. The chain employs TRBV2 and TRBJ2-2, with a possible D match to TRBD2 (5 bases). This CDR3 comprises 19 residues. V was clipped by 3 bases and J by 6 bases, with 26 bases between them. CDR1 is SNHLY, CDR2 FYNNEI, per germline. The CDR3 is CASSEHNIASFDVSGELFF. The CDR3 DNA reads as TGTGCCAGCAGTGAGCACAACATAGCGTCCTTTGACGTCTCCGGGGAGCTGTTTTTT.

The CDR3 nucleotides read TGCGCCAGCAGCTTGGAGGGAGAAGCTTTCTTT. Amino acid sequence: CASSLEGEAFF. V gene TRBV5-1 combines with J gene TRBJ1-1; D ambiguous. V gave up 0 bases and J gave up 8 bases, with 5 bases separating them. This CDR3 region has 11 residues. Germline lookup yields CDR1 SGHRS and CDR2 YFSETQ. The whole variable domain, remainder taken from reference TRBV5-1 and TRBJ1-1, is KAGVTQTPRYLIKTRGQQVTLSCSPISGHRSVSWYQQTPGQGLQFLFEYFSETQRNKGNFPGRFSGRQFSNSRSEMNVSTLELGDSALYLCASSLEGEAFFGQGTRLTVV.

This chain uses TRBV19 with TRBJ2-7; D gene uncertain. Germline assignment: CDR1 LNHDA and CDR2 SQIVND (reference sequence). CDR3 length: 13 residues. The V and J ends lost 5 bases and 2 bases respectively, with 10 bases between them. Written as DNA, the CDR3 is TGTGCCAGTAGTTACCGGGTGACCTACGAGCAGTACTTC. This gives the protein CASSYRVTYEQYF.

On this clone: Other DNA sequences in the same sample also yield this CDR3. The J gene is TRBJ2-2, the V gene TRBV9, with D possibly matching TRBD2 (5 bases). Trimming shortened V by 1 base and J by 3 bases, and 7 bases separated the two germline ends. In germline, CDR1 is SGDLS, CDR2 YYNGEE. This CDR3 is built from 14 residues. This CDR3 is CASSVSGDTGELFF. In DNA, the CDR3 is TGTGCCAGCAGCGTATCCGGGGACACCGGGGAGCTGTTTTTT.

V usage is TRBV27 and J usage is TRBJ2-7; 8 positions match TRBD1. Germline V CDR1 and CDR2: MNHEY, SMNVEV (reference sequence). The CDR3 length is 13 residues. The ends lost 8 bases at V and 3 bases at J; junction bases unmatched: 6. The CDR3: CASGPGQGYEQYF. For the CDR3, the DNA is TGTGCCAGCGGCCCAGGACAGGGCTACGAGCAGTACTTC.

The chain recombines TRBV5-1 with TRBJ2-1; 9 nucleotides agree with TRBD1. The germline CDR1 and CDR2 sequences are SGHRS and YFSETQ. This CDR3 has 14 amino acids. With V trimmed by 2 bases and J by 5 bases, 2 bases remained unmatched. In DNA form, the CDR3 reads TGCGCCAGCAGCTTAGGGACAGGGAACAATGAGCAGTTCTTC. This sequence encodes CASSLGTGNNEQFF.

The genes are TRBV27 and TRBJ1-5, with D possibly being TRBD1 (6 bases). V gave up 5 bases and J gave up 4 bases, with 12 bases separating them. The CDR3 sequence is 14 residues long. Per germline, CDR1 MNHEY and CDR2 SMNVEV (reference sequence). The CDR3 is CASSQGQLNQPQHF. The CDR3 nucleotides read TGTGCCAGCAGTCAAGGACAGCTGAATCAGCCCCAGCATTTT.

The genes are TRBV27 and TRBJ2-5; tentative D call: TRBD1 (6 bases). CDR1 and CDR2 (germline): MNHEY, SMNVEV (reference sequence). This CDR3 spans 14 amino acids. V was clipped by 3 bases and J by 1 base, with 9 bases between them. CDR3 protein: CASSFIRGQETQYF. CDR3 nucleotide sequence: TGTGCCAGCAGTTTCATCAGGGGCCAAGAGACCCAGTACTTC.

The J gene is TRBJ2-3, the V gene TRBV7-9; 9 bases match TRBD1. The CDR3 is 16 residues long. V shed 5 bases, J shed 1 base, and the junction held 7 bases outside the gene matches. Per germline, CDR1 SEHNR and CDR2 FQNEAQ (reference sequence). The CDR3 sequence: CASSPFRDRGTDTQYF. CDR3 DNA: TGTGCCAGCAGCCCCTTCCGGGACAGGGGCACAGATACGCAGTATTTT.

The chain has TRBV18 and TRBJ2-7, with 13 bases lining up with TRBD2. Unmatched junction bases numbered 10, after V lost 3 bases and J lost 5 bases. Germline CDR1 is KGHSH and CDR2 is LQKENI. CDR3 length equals 17 residues. The CDR3 loop is CASSPGLAGWWADEQYF. The CDR3 DNA reads TGTGCCAGCTCACCGGGACTAGCGGGATGGTGGGCCGACGAGCAGTACTTC.